Listed below are T cell receptor beta chains from one sample, sequenced in a study of T cell responses to AZD1222 COVID-19 vaccine. TCRdb's table, derived via immunoSEQ multiplex PCR, lists solely in-frame clones and lacks some. The sample consists of about 130,000 clones, 88% of them appearing once. The sequenced sample was peripheral blood, obtained 28 days after the second AZD1222 dose. The receptors derive from an adult who received the AZD1222 COVID-19 vaccine. Each CDR3 is given with its conserved first and last residue. The D gene is left open where the match is weak. Expanded clones get a size class; other rows say once, few or many, or leave the size out.

v_call: TRBV28; d_call: TRBD2; j_call: TRBJ2-3; clone_size: -; cdr3_aa: CASSPWAGLAGGTDTQYF; cdr3_nt: TGTGCCAGCAGTCCCTGGGCTGGACTAGCGGGGGGCACAGATACGCAGTATTTT
v_call: TRBV19; d_call: TRBD1; j_call: TRBJ2-7; clone_size: -; cdr3_aa: CASSISGTGFEQYF; cdr3_nt: TGTGCCAGTAGTATCTCCGGGACAGGGTTCGAGCAGTACTTC
v_call: TRBV18; d_call: TRBD1; j_call: TRBJ1-2; clone_size: -; cdr3_aa: CASSPVTGGVSYGYTF; cdr3_nt: TGTGCCAGCTCACCAGTGACAGGGGGCGTCTCCTATGGCTACACCTTC
v_call: TRBV9; d_call: -; j_call: TRBJ2-7; clone_size: -; cdr3_aa: CASSVVEGGTYEQYF; cdr3_nt: TGTGCCAGCAGCGTAGTGGAAGGGGGAACCTACGAGCAGTACTTC
v_call: TRBV27; d_call: -; j_call: TRBJ1-1; clone_size: once; cdr3_aa: CASSDRGANTEAFF; cdr3_nt: TGTGCCAGCAGTGACCGGGGGGCGAACACTGAAGCTTTCTTT
v_call: TRBV3-1/TRBV3-2; d_call: TRBD1; j_call: TRBJ2-5; clone_size: -; cdr3_aa: CASSHLTGQKETQYF; cdr3_nt: TGTGCCAGCAGCCATTTAACGGGACAGAAAGAGACCCAGTACTTC
v_call: TRBV19; d_call: -; j_call: TRBJ2-1; clone_size: -; cdr3_aa: CASRDDAYNEQFF; cdr3_nt: TGTGCCAGTCGAGACGATGCCTACAATGAGCAGTTCTTC
v_call: TRBV19; d_call: -; j_call: TRBJ1-1; clone_size: -; cdr3_aa: CASSNRLGEGNTEAFF; cdr3_nt: TGTGCCAGTAGCAACCGTCTGGGGGAGGGGAACACTGAAGCTTTCTTT
v_call: TRBV29-1; d_call: TRBD1; j_call: TRBJ2-5; clone_size: -; cdr3_aa: CSARGQGGETQYF; cdr3_nt: TGCAGCGCAAGAGGACAGGGTGGAGAGACCCAGTACTTC
v_call: TRBV10-2; d_call: -; j_call: TRBJ1-2; clone_size: -; cdr3_aa: CASSRTADNYGYTF; cdr3_nt: TGCGCCAGCAGCCGGACAGCCGATAACTATGGCTACACCTTC
v_call: TRBV19; d_call: -; j_call: TRBJ1-6; clone_size: -; cdr3_aa: CASSIGDSPLHF; cdr3_nt: TGTGCCAGTAGTATCGGTGATTCACCCCTCCACTTT
v_call: TRBV19; d_call: TRBD1; j_call: TRBJ2-1; clone_size: few; cdr3_aa: CASSRQGANEQFF; cdr3_nt: TGTGCCAGTAGTAGACAGGGGGCCAATGAGCAGTTCTTC
v_call: TRBV10-3; d_call: TRBD1; j_call: TRBJ1-4; clone_size: -; cdr3_aa: CATKPAGQQTSNEKLFF; cdr3_nt: TGTGCCACAAAGCCGGCGGGACAGCAAACCTCTAATGAAAAACTGTTTTTT
v_call: TRBV6-5; d_call: -; j_call: TRBJ1-1; clone_size: once; cdr3_aa: CASSYTGHTEAFF; cdr3_nt: TGTGCCAGCAGTTACACAGGGCACACTGAAGCTTTCTTT
v_call: TRBV14; d_call: TRBD1; j_call: TRBJ1-2; clone_size: -; cdr3_aa: CASSPGRGQANYGYTF; cdr3_nt: TGTGCCAGCAGCCCCGGCAGGGGGCAAGCTAACTATGGCTACACCTTC
v_call: TRBV4-2; d_call: -; j_call: TRBJ2-1; clone_size: -; cdr3_aa: CASSQDGPGGYRNEQFF; cdr3_nt: TGTGCCAGCAGCCAAGATGGACCAGGTGGGTATAGGAATGAGCAGTTCTTC
v_call: TRBV7-9; d_call: -; j_call: TRBJ2-2; clone_size: -; cdr3_aa: CASSLEFAVAVGGELFF; cdr3_nt: TGTGCCAGCAGCTTAGAATTCGCAGTAGCCGTGGGCGGGGAGCTGTTTTTT
v_call: TRBV7-9; d_call: -; j_call: TRBJ2-2; clone_size: -; cdr3_aa: CASSPGHMNTGELFF; cdr3_nt: TGTGCCAGCAGCCCAGGTCACATGAACACCGGGGAGCTGTTTTTT
v_call: TRBV5-4; d_call: TRBD2; j_call: TRBJ2-1; clone_size: -; cdr3_aa: CASSSPVGGNEQFF; cdr3_nt: TGTGCCAGCAGCTCCCCCGTGGGAGGGAATGAGCAGTTCTTC
v_call: TRBV27; d_call: -; j_call: TRBJ1-3; clone_size: -; cdr3_aa: CASSLTGGNTIYF; cdr3_nt: TGTGCCAGCAGTTTAACTGGAGGAAACACCATATATTTT
v_call: TRBV27; d_call: -; j_call: TRBJ2-2; clone_size: -; cdr3_aa: CASSFWAANTGELFF; cdr3_nt: TGTGCCAGCAGTTTTTGGGCGGCTAACACCGGGGAGCTGTTTTTT
v_call: TRBV12-3/TRBV12-4; d_call: -; j_call: TRBJ1-6; clone_size: -; cdr3_aa: CASSFGDSPLHF; cdr3_nt: TGTGCCAGCAGTTTCGGGGATTCACCCCTCCACTTT
v_call: TRBV5-4; d_call: -; j_call: TRBJ1-2; clone_size: -; cdr3_aa: CASSDNYGYTF; cdr3_nt: TGTGCCAGCAGCGACAACTATGGCTACACCTTC
v_call: TRBV5-6; d_call: -; j_call: TRBJ1-2; clone_size: -; cdr3_aa: CASSLTGVIYGYTF; cdr3_nt: TGTGCCAGCAGCTTGACAGGCGTTATCTATGGCTACACCTTC
v_call: TRBV6-1; d_call: TRBD1; j_call: TRBJ2-7; clone_size: -; cdr3_aa: CASSEYRQGGTYEQYF; cdr3_nt: TGTGCCAGCAGTGAATATCGACAGGGGGGGACCTACGAGCAGTACTTC
v_call: TRBV18; d_call: -; j_call: TRBJ1-3; clone_size: once; cdr3_aa: CASSTDRAGNTIYF; cdr3_nt: TGTGCCAGCTCAACGGACAGAGCTGGAAACACCATATATTTT
v_call: TRBV19; d_call: TRBD1; j_call: TRBJ1-2; clone_size: once; cdr3_aa: CASSIDGTGWGGGGYTF; cdr3_nt: TGTGCCAGTAGTATAGATGGGACAGGGTGGGGCGGCGGTGGCTACACCTTC
v_call: TRBV7-8; d_call: -; j_call: TRBJ1-6; clone_size: few; cdr3_aa: CASSFTGTRRNSPLHF; cdr3_nt: TGTGCCAGCAGCTTTACCGGGACAAGGAGAAATTCACCCCTCCACTTT
v_call: TRBV6-2/TRBV6-3; d_call: TRBD1; j_call: TRBJ1-1; clone_size: -; cdr3_aa: CASSYSTGQANTEAFF; cdr3_nt: TGTGCCAGCAGTTACTCAACCGGACAGGCGAACACTGAAGCTTTCTTT
v_call: TRBV5-6; d_call: -; j_call: TRBJ1-6; clone_size: -; cdr3_aa: CASSLYDSLYNSPLHF; cdr3_nt: TGTGCCAGCAGCTTGTACGACAGCCTCTATAATTCACCCCTCCACTTT
v_call: TRBV5-4; d_call: -; j_call: TRBJ2-1; clone_size: -; cdr3_aa: CASSVEFPSYNEQFF; cdr3_nt: TGTGCCAGCAGCGTGGAGTTCCCTTCCTACAATGAGCAGTTCTTC
v_call: TRBV30; d_call: -; j_call: TRBJ1-6; clone_size: once; cdr3_aa: CAWSGDLPDSPLHF; cdr3_nt: TGTGCCTGGAGTGGGGACCTACCGGATTCACCCCTCCACTTT
v_call: TRBV3-1/TRBV3-2; d_call: -; j_call: TRBJ2-3; clone_size: -; cdr3_aa: CASSPFENTDTQYF; cdr3_nt: TGTGCCAGCAGCCCCTTTGAGAACACAGATACGCAGTATTTT
v_call: TRBV27; d_call: -; j_call: TRBJ2-1; clone_size: -; cdr3_aa: CASRWGAQNEQFF; cdr3_nt: TGTGCCAGCAGGTGGGGCGCTCAAAATGAGCAGTTCTTC
v_call: TRBV2; d_call: TRBD1; j_call: TRBJ1-5; clone_size: -; cdr3_aa: CASSEATGGGHQPQHF; cdr3_nt: TGTGCCAGCAGTGAAGCGACAGGGGGCGGCCATCAGCCCCAGCATTTT
v_call: TRBV6-2/TRBV6-3; d_call: -; j_call: TRBJ1-2; clone_size: -; cdr3_aa: CASSLQDRYGYTF; cdr3_nt: TGTGCCAGCAGCCTACAAGACCGTTATGGCTACACCTTC
v_call: TRBV6-5; d_call: -; j_call: TRBJ2-1; clone_size: -; cdr3_aa: CASSYSFVVNEQFF; cdr3_nt: TGTGCCAGCAGTTACTCGTTCGTAGTGAATGAGCAGTTCTTC
v_call: TRBV16; d_call: TRBD1; j_call: TRBJ1-1; clone_size: -; cdr3_aa: CASSQSGQGAEAFF; cdr3_nt: TGTGCCAGCAGCCAATCGGGACAGGGAGCTGAAGCTTTCTTT
v_call: TRBV20-1; d_call: -; j_call: TRBJ1-1; clone_size: -; cdr3_aa: CSASSQGDTEAFF; cdr3_nt: TGCAGTGCTAGTTCCCAGGGAGACACTGAAGCTTTCTTT
v_call: TRBV6-5; d_call: -; j_call: TRBJ2-4; clone_size: -; cdr3_aa: CASSRDWSNIQYF; cdr3_nt: TGTGCCAGCAGCCGGGACTGGTCGAACATTCAGTACTTC
v_call: TRBV28; d_call: -; j_call: TRBJ2-3; clone_size: -; cdr3_aa: CASSPSGMKDTQYF; cdr3_nt: TGTGCCAGCAGTCCCAGCGGAATGAAAGATACGCAGTATTTT
v_call: TRBV5-5; d_call: -; j_call: TRBJ1-2; clone_size: -; cdr3_aa: CASSPGQTIRYGYTF; cdr3_nt: TGTGCCAGCAGCCCCGGGCAGACGATCCGCTATGGCTACACCTTC
v_call: TRBV28; d_call: -; j_call: TRBJ1-4; clone_size: -; cdr3_aa: CASSFAGGSSSVEEKLFF; cdr3_nt: TGTGCCAGCAGTTTCGCTGGCGGCAGCTCATCGGTTGAGGAAAAACTGTTTTTT
v_call: TRBV9; d_call: -; j_call: TRBJ2-2; clone_size: -; cdr3_aa: CASSVAKGTRTGELFF; cdr3_nt: TGTGCCAGCAGCGTAGCTAAGGGGACTCGCACCGGGGAGCTGTTTTTT
v_call: TRBV12-3/TRBV12-4; d_call: -; j_call: TRBJ1-2; clone_size: -; cdr3_aa: CASSLRGDGYTF; cdr3_nt: TGTGCCAGCAGTTTGAGGGGGGACGGCTACACCTTC
v_call: TRBV7-2; d_call: -; j_call: TRBJ2-2; clone_size: -; cdr3_aa: CASSPSLDFTGELFF; cdr3_nt: TGTGCCAGCAGCCCAAGCCTGGACTTCACCGGGGAGCTGTTTTTT